The T cell receptor beta chain described here comes from a study of T cell responses to AZD1222 COVID-19 vaccine. At the level of the study: Recipients boosted at about 4 weeks or about 12 weeks are pooled.

This CDR3 spans 14 amino acids. Trimming cost V 3 bases and J 9 bases; bases outside gene matches: 8. CDR1 and CDR2 (germline): WSHSY, SAAADI. The method was immunoSEQ multiplex PCR; TCRdb's version includes in-frame clones alone and lacks a portion of them. Of some 150,000 clones listed, 80% to 95% are singletons. Concerning this clone: What it binds is not known.

Study results and limitations: Increased Spike-specific TCR breadth and depth were observed after two AZD1222 doses.

The source is an adult in good health. The sample was peripheral blood, taken on day 0 of AZD1222 vaccination. The gene calls are TRBV10-2 and TRBJ1-5, with 7 bases that match TRBD1. The DNA for the CDR3 is TGCGCCAGCAGTGACAGGGGGGCTACTTCGCCCCAGCATTTT. The encoded protein is CASSDRGATSPQHF.